Presented here are 14 T cell receptor beta chains from one specimen sequenced in a study of cytomegalovirus exposure and HLA in healthy donors. The PCR employed 60 Vbeta primers together with 13 Jbeta primers. Using immunoSEQ multiplex PCR, the repertoire was profiled, and TCRdb retains in-frame clones only, with some absent. The sample has about 120,000 clones; over 60% are singletons. Sequences were obtained from PBMCs. The source is a woman aged 40 to 55 in good health and CMV-seropositive.

This clone was seen a few times. V gene TRBV7-8 combines with J gene TRBJ2-7; D gene unclear. The CDR3 has 14 residues. The germline V gene encodes CDR1 SGHVS and CDR2 FQNEAQ. V gave up 7 bases and J gave up 3 bases, with 16 bases separating them. The CDR3 protein is CASILGQRGYEQYF. The CDR3 coding sequence is TGTGCCAGCATCCTGGGTCAGCGAGGCTACGAGCAGTACTTC.

The chain recombines TRBV29-1 with TRBJ2-1; 11 bases line up with TRBD1. V lost 6 bases and J lost 8; bases outside the gene matches: 9. Germline lookup yields CDR1 SQVTM and CDR2 ANQGSEA. The CDR3 is 14 residues long. CDR3 amino acids: CSVDRTGGVYEQFF. The DNA of the CDR3 is TGCAGCGTCGACCGGACAGGGGGCGTCTATGAGCAGTTCTTC.

The rearrangement joins TRBV10-2 to TRBJ1-2; D gene unclear. Germline V CDR1 and CDR2: WSHSY, SAAADI. V dropped 3 bases and J dropped 4 bases, with 9 bases sitting between them. The CDR3 extends over 13 amino acids. CDR3 residues: CASSERGFYGYTF. DNA for the CDR3: TGCGCCAGCAGTGAACGCGGCTTCTATGGCTACACCTTC.

The chain uses TRBV2 and TRBJ2-5, with D maybe TRBD2 (6 bases). CDR1 and CDR2 from the germline V gene are SNHLY and FYNNEI. Trimming pared 4 bases from V and 2 bases from J, leaving 8 bases between. The length of the CDR3 is 13 residues. For the CDR3, the DNA is TGTGCCAGCAGTGGGGACTTACAAGAGACCCAGTACTTC. Its translation: CASSGDLQETQYF.

The genes are TRBV2 and TRBJ2-7, with 12 bases lining up with TRBD2. The germline V gene has CDR1 SNHLY and CDR2 FYNNEI. After removal of 4 bases from V and 4 bases from J, the junction contained 2 bases not matched to a gene. CDR3 size: 14 residues. The CDR3: CASSGLAGVYEQYF. The CDR3 nucleotides read TGTGCCAGCAGTGGACTAGCGGGAGTGTACGAGCAGTACTTC. Full variable domain (missing parts from reference TRBV2 and TRBJ2-7): EPEVTQTPSHQVTQMGQEVILRCVPISNHLYFYWYRQILGQKVEFLVSFYNNEISEKSEIFDDQFSVERPDGSNFTLKIRSTKLEDSAMYFCASSGLAGVYEQYFGPGTRLTVT.

V and J are TRBV9 and TRBJ2-5; D is unclear. This CDR3 has 14 residues. The V end was cut by 0 bases, the J end by 4 bases, with 10 bases between. Germline lookup yields CDR1 SGDLS and CDR2 YYNGEE. Written as DNA, the CDR3 is TGTGCCAGCAGCGTAGCTACAAGAGGAGAGACCCAGTACTTC. Its protein is CASSVATRGETQYF.

The chain is built from TRBV15 and TRBJ2-1; 13 bases are a match to TRBD2. The CDR3 runs 19 residues. Germline values: CDR1 LNHNV, CDR2 YYDKDF (reference sequence). With 0 bases clipped from V and 6 bases from J, the junction kept 11 bases outside the gene matches. CDR3 region: CATSRDLGLTSGRSNEQFF. The CDR3 nucleotides read TGTGCCACCAGCAGAGATCTGGGCCTGACTAGCGGGAGGAGCAATGAGCAGTTCTTC.

In its sample, this clone was seen a few times. V is TRBV21-1 and J is TRBJ1-1. TRBV21-1 is shown as a pseudogene. The CDR3 is made up of 15 amino acids. The CDR3 nucleotides are TGTGCCAGCAGCAAAGCCGCGGGGGCGAACACTGAAGCTTTCTTT. Protein product: CASSKAAGANTEAFF.

This clone has just a few counts. The V gene is TRBV25-1, the J gene TRBJ2-1; TRBD2 matches at 9 bases. CDR3 length: 16 amino acids. Germline loops: CDR1 MGHDK, CDR2 SYGVNS. V shed 3 bases and J 6 bases; nucleotides not matched to a gene: 9. Here the CDR3 DNA reads TGTGCCAGCAGTGATTGGGGCGGGGGGGCCTTCAATGAGCAGTTCTTC. The encoded protein is CASSDWGGGAFNEQFF.

The rearrangement joins TRBV28 to TRBJ2-1; 10 bases are shared with TRBD1. This CDR3 comprises 16 residues. The germline gives CDR1 MDHEN, CDR2 SYDVKM. V lost 6 bases and J lost 8; bases outside the gene matches: 13. In DNA, the CDR3 is TGTGCCAGCAGACCATTACAGGGACAGGGGTTCGATGAGCAGTTCTTC. Translated, it gives CASRPLQGQGFDEQFF.

This clone was observed a handful of times. This same CDR3 is encoded by further DNA sequences in the sample. V usage is TRBV6-1 and J usage is TRBJ1-1; D uncertain. This CDR3 has 10 residues. Germline assignment: CDR1 MNHNS and CDR2 SASEGT. V was trimmed by 8 bases and J by 5 bases, leaving 6 bases between them. DNA of the CDR3: TGTGCCAGCGGCCGTACTGAAGCTTTCTTT. Translating it yields CASGRTEAFF.

This clone was seen a handful of times. V and J are TRBV5-1 and TRBJ2-7; TRBD2 matches 7 bases. The CDR3 extends over 16 amino acids. V lost 0 bases to trimming and J lost 1 base; unmatched junction nucleotides: 7. The germline gives CDR1 SGHRS, CDR2 YFSETQ. The CDR3 region is CASSLATTSASYEQYF. The CDR3 DNA sequence: TGCGCCAGCAGCTTGGCGACAACTAGCGCTTCCTACGAGCAGTACTTC.

The chain recombines TRBV18 with TRBJ2-5; D not certain. This CDR3 contains 13 residues. V gave up 5 bases and J gave up 1 base, with 8 bases separating them. Germline V CDR1 and CDR2: KGHSH, LQKENI. The CDR3 here is CASSDQVQETQYF. The CDR3 DNA reads as TGTGCCAGCTCAGATCAGGTCCAAGAGACCCAGTACTTC.

This clone appeared a few times. The chain recombines TRBV6-6 with TRBJ2-5; possibly TRBD2 for D (6 bases). V lost 7 bases, J lost 1 base, and 13 bases lay in between. This CDR3 has 14 amino acids. Germline CDR1 is MNHNY and CDR2 is SVGAGI (reference sequence). The CDR3 region is CASIARGGQETQYF. The CDR3 DNA sequence: TGTGCCAGCATTGCAAGGGGAGGCCAAGAGACCCAGTACTTC.